Included here is one T cell receptor beta chain sequence, with context. The data were produced by immunoSEQ multiplex PCR, yet TCRdb's version contains in-frame clones alone and is incomplete. The sample has fewer than 200,000 clones, roughly 87% seen once. This sample is drawn from a study of blood T cell repertoires in COVID-19. For the study at large: Acute and convalescent COVID-19 samples came from the United States, Italy and Spain.

V lost 3 bases and J 5 bases, leaving 14 bases between the germline ends. Per germline, CDR1 SGHRS and CDR2 YFSETQ. The CDR3 loop spans 14 amino acids. Cohorts were determined from participant-reported clinical history. This receptor was taken from a human donor with acute COVID-19. The donor label of this sample is uncertain. Material for sequencing was PBMCs or T cells enriched from blood (not recorded which). The chain couples TRBV5-1 to TRBJ1-1; tentatively, D is TRBD1 (6 bases). The CDR3 here is CASSSVQGSTEAFF. The CDR3 coding sequence is TGCGCCAGCAGCTCGGTACAGGGAAGTACTGAAGCTTTCTTT.